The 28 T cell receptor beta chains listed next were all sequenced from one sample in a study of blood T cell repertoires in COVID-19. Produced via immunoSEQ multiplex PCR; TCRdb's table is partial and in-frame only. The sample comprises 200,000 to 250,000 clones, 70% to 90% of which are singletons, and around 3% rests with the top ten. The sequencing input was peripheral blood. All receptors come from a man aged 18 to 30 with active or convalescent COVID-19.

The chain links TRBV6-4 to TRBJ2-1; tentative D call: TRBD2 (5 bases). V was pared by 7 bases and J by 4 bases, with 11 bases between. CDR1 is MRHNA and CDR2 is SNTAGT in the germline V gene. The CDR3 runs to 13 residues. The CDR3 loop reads CASTEASYNEQFF. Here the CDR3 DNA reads TGTGCCAGCACGGAGGCGTCTTACAATGAGCAGTTCTTC.

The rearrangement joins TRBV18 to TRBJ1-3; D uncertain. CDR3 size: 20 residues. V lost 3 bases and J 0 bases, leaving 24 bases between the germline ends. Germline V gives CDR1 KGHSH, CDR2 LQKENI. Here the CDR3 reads CASSPPIGQRRVNSGNTIYF. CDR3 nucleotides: TGTGCCAGCTCACCTCCCATAGGTCAGAGGAGGGTGAACTCTGGAAACACCATATATTTT.

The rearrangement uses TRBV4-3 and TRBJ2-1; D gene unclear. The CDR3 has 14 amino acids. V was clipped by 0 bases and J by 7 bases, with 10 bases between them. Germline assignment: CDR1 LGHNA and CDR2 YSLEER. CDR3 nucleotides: TGCGCCAGCAGCCAAGAACTCCTGAGGAATGAGCAGTTCTTC. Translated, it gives CASSQELLRNEQFF.

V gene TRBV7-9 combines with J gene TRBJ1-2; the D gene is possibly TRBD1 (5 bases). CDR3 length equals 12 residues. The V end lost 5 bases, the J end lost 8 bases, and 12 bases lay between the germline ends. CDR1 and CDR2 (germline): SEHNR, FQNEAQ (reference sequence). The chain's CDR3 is CASSLPGVGYTF. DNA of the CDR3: TGTGCCAGCAGCCTACCGGGGGTGGGCTACACCTTC. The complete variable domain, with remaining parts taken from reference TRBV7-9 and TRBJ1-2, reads DTGVSQNPRHKITKRGQNVTFRCDPISEHNRLYWYRQTLGQGPEFLTYFQNEAQLEKSRLLSDRFSAERPKGSFSTLEIQRTEQGDSAMYLCASSLPGVGYTFGSGTRLTVV.

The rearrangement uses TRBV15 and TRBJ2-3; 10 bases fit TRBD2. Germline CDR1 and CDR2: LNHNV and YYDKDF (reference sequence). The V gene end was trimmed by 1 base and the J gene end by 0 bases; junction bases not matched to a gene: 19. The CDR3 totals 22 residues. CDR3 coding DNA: TGTGCCACCAGCAGAGCAAACCTAATCCTAGCGGGAGAGCCCGATAGCACAGATACGCAGTATTTT. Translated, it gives CATSRANLILAGEPDSTDTQYF.

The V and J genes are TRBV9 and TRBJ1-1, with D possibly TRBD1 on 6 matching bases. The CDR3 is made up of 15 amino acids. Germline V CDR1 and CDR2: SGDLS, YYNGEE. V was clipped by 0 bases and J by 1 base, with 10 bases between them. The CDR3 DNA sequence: TGTGCCAGCAGCGTAGAAGGGGGAAGGAACACTGAAGCTTTCTTT. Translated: CASSVEGGRNTEAFF. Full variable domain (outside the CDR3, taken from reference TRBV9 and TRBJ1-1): DSGVTQTPKHLITATGQRVTLRCSPRSGDLSVYWYQQSLDQGLQFLIQYYNGEERAKGNILERFSAQQFPDLHSELNLSSLELGDSALYFCASSVEGGRNTEAFFGQGTRLTVV.

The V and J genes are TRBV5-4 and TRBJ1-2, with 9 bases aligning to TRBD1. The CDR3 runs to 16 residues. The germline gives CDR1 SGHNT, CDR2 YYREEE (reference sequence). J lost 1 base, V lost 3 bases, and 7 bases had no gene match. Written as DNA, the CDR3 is TGTGCCAGCAGCTCAAGAAGGACAGGGGTTAACTATGGCTACACCTTC. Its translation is CASSSRRTGVNYGYTF. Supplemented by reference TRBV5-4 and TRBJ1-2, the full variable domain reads ETGVTQSPTHLIKTRGQQVTLRCSSQSGHNTVSWYQQALGQGPQFIFQYYREEENGRGNFPPRFSGLQFPNYSSELNVNALELDDSALYLCASSSRRTGVNYGYTFGSGTRLTVV.

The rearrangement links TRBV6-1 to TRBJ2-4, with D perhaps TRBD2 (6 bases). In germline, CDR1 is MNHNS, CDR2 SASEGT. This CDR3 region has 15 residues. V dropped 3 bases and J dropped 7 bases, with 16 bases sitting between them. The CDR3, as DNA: TGTGCCAGCAGTGATCCTCGGGGGTCCGGTAACATTCAGTACTTC. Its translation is CASSDPRGSGNIQYF.

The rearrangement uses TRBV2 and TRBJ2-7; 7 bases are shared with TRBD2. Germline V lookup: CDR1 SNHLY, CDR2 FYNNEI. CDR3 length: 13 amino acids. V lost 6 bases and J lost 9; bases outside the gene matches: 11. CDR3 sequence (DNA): TGTGCCAGCAGACGACAAACTAGCGATGGGCAGTACTTC. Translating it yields CASRRQTSDGQYF.

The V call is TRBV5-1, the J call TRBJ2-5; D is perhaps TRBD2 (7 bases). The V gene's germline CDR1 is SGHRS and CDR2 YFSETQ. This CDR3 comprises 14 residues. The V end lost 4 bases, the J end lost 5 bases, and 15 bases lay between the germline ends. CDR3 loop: CASSLQQGGETQYF. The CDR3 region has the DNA TGCGCCAGCAGCCTTCAACAGGGAGGGGAGACCCAGTACTTC.

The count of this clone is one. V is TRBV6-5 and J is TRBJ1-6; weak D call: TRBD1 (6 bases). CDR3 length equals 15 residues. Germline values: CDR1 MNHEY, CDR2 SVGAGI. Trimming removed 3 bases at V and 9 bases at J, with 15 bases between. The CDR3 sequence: CASSYSGTISSPLHF. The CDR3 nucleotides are TGTGCCAGCAGTTATTCCGGGACAATCAGTTCACCCCTCCACTTT.

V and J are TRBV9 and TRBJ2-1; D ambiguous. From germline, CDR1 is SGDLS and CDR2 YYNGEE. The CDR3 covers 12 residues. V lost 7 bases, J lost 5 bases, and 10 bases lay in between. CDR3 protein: CASGRRDNEQFF. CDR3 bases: TGTGCCAGCGGTAGAAGAGACAATGAGCAGTTCTTC.

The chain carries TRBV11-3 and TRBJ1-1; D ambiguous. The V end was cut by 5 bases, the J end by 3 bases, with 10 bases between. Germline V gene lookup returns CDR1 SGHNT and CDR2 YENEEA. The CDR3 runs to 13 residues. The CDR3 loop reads CASSPAGDTEAFF. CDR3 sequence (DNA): TGTGCCAGCAGCCCCGCCGGGGACACTGAAGCTTTCTTT.

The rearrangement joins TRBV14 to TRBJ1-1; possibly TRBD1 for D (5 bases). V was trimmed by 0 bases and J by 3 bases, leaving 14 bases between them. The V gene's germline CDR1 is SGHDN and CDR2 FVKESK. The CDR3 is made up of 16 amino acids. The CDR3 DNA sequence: TGTGCCAGCAGCCAAGACAGGGTTTTATTCTACACTGAAGCTTTCTTT. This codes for CASSQDRVLFYTEAFF.

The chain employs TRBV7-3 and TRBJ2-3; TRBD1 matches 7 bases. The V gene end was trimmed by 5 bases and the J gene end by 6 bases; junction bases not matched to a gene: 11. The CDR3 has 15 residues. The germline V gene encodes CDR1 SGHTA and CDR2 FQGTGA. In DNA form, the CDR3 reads TGTGCCAGCAGCGTTACAGGGGAGTGGATTGATACGCAGTATTTT. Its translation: CASSVTGEWIDTQYF.

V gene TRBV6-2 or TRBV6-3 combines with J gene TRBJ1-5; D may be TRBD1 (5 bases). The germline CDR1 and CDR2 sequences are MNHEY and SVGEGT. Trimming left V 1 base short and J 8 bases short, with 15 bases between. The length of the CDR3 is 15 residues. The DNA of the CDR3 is TGTGCCAGCAGTTACTTACGGGGAGGGGAAGAGCCCCAGCATTTT. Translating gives CASSYLRGGEEPQHF.

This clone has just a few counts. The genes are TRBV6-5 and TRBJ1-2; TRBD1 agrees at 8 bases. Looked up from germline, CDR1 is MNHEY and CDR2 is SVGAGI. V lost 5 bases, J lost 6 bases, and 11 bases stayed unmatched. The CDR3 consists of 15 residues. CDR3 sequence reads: CASSPPDRAENGYTF. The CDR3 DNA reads TGTGCCAGCAGTCCACCGGACAGGGCCGAGAATGGCTACACCTTC.

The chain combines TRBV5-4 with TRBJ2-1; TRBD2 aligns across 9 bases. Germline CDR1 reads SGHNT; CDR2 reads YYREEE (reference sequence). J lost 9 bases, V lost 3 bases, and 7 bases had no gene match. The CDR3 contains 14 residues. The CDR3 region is CASSSVAGVGEQFF. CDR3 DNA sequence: TGTGCCAGCAGCTCGGTAGCGGGAGTGGGTGAGCAGTTCTTC.

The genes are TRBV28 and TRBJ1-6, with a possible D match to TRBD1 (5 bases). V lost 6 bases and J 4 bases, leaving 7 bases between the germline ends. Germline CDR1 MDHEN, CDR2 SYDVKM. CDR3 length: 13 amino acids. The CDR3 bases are TGTGCCAGCAGCGGGGGGTATAATTCACCCCTCCACTTT. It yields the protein CASSGGYNSPLHF.

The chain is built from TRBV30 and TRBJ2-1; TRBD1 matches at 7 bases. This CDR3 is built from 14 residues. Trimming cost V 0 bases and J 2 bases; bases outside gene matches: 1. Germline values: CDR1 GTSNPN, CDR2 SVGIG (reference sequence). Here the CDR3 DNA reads TGTGCCTGGAGTGTAACAGGGGCCTACAATGAGCAGTTCTTC. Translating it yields CAWSVTGAYNEQFF.

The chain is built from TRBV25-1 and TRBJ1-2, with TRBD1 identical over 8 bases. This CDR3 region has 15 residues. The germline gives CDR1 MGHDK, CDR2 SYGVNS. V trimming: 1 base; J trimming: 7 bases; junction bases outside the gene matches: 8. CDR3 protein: CASSEWVGQDIGYTF. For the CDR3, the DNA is TGTGCCAGCAGTGAATGGGTGGGACAGGATATTGGCTACACCTTC.

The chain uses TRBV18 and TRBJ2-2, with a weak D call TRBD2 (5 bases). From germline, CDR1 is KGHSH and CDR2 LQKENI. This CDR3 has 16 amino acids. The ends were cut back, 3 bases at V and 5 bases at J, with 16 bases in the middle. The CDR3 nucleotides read TGTGCCAGCTCACCGGCGGCCGCGCGCGGGACCGGGGAGCTGTTTTTT. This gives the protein CASSPAAARGTGELFF.

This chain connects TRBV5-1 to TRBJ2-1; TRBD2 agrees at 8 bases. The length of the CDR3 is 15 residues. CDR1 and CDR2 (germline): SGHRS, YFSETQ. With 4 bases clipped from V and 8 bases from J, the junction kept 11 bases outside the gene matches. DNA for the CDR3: TGCGCCAGCAGCCCCCCCGGGAGGGCCTCTCATGAGCAGTTCTTC. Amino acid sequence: CASSPPGRASHEQFF.

CDR3 nucleotide sequence: TGTGCCAGCTCCGAGACAGGGCTCAATGAAAAACTGTTTTTT. It translates to CASSETGLNEKLFF. The chain uses TRBV18 and TRBJ1-4, with 7 bases fitting TRBD1. Germline assignment: CDR1 KGHSH and CDR2 LQKENI. V lost 6 bases and J lost 5; bases outside the gene matches: 6. There are 14 residues in the CDR3.

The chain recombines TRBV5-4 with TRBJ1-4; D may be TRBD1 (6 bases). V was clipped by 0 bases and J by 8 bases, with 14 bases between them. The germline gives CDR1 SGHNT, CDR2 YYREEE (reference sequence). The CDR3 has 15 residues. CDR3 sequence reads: CASSLDGGGGEKLFF. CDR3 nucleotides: TGTGCCAGCAGCTTGGATGGCGGGGGGGGCGAAAAACTGTTTTTT.

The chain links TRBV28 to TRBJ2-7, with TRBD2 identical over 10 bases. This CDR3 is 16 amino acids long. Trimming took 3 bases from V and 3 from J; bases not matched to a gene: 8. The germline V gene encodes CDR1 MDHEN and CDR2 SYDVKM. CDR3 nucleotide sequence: TGTGCCAGCAGTTTCCCCGGGACTAGCGATGACTACGAGCAGTACTTC. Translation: CASSFPGTSDDYEQYF.

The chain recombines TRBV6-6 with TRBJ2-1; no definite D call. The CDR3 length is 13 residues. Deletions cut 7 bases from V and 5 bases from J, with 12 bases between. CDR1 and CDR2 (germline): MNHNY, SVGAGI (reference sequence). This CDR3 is CASIPDTNNEQFF. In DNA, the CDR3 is TGTGCCAGCATCCCCGACACCAACAATGAGCAGTTCTTC.

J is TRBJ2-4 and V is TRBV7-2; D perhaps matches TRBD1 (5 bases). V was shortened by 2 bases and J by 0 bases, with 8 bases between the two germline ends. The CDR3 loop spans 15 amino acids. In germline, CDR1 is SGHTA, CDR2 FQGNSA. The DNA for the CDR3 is TGTGCCAGCAGCTTAAGGGGTCTAGCCAAAAACATTCAGTACTTC. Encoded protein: CASSLRGLAKNIQYF. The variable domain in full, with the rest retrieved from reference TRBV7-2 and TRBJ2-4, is GAGVSQSPSNKVTEKGKDVELRCDPISGHTALYWYRQSLGQGLEFLIYFQGNSAPDKSGLPSDRFSAERTGGSVSTLTIQRTQQEDSAVYLCASSLRGLAKNIQYFGAGTRLSVL.